The clone carrying this T cell receptor beta chain has a count of ten or more. Its specificity is not known. CDR1 and CDR2 (germline): SGHRS, YFSETQ. The CDR3 is made up of 14 amino acids. The V and J ends lost 2 bases and 3 bases respectively, with 9 bases between them. This sample was taken from a study of T-cell reconstitution after alpha-beta-depleted transplantation in children. Unique molecular identifiers were incorporated into the prepared TCRbeta library. From the PCR reads, TCRdb called clonotypes with MiXCR, one entry per CDR3 protein. Seen here are around 490,000 distinct CDR3 sequences, roughly 10% observed once, and the top ten hold 11% to 15%. The study, taken as a whole, reports: When one year had passed after transplant, most T-cell counts and diversity came from newly produced T cells. Diversity of TCRbeta at day 60 was high in some patients, arising from surviving recipient T cells and thymic progenitors. About two months after transplant, alpha-beta T cells reportedly came from several hundred expanded graft clones.

This TCR was sampled from a female patient aged 2 to 10 who had a stem cell transplant for aplastic anemia, so the T cells may come from the graft donor. The material was PBMCs, mostly from graft donor cells, obtained 180 days after TCRalphabeta/CD19-depleted stem cell transplant. The chain uses TRBV5-1 and TRBJ1-5; D is ambiguous. CDR3 nucleotide sequence: TGCGCCAGCAGCTTCGACGGACCCAATCAGCCCCAGCATTTT. Protein product: CASSFDGPNQPQHF.